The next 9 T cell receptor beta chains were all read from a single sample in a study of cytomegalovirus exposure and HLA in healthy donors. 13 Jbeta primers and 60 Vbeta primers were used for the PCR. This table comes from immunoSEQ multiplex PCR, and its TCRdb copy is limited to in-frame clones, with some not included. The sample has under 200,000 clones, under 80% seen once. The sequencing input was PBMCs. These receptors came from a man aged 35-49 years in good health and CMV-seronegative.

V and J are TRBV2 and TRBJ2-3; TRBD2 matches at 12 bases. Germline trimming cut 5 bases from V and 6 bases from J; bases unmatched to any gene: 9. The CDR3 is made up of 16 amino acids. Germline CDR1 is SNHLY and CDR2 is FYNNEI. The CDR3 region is CASSHTSSGGADTQYF. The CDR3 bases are TGTGCCAGCAGTCATACCTCTAGCGGGGGGGCGGATACGCAGTATTTT.

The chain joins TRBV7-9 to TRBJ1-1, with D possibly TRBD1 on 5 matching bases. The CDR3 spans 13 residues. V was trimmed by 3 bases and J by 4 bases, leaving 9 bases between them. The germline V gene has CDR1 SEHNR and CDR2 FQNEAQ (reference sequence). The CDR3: CASSFFGGTEAFF. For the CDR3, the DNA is TGTGCCAGCAGCTTTTTCGGGGGCACTGAAGCTTTCTTT. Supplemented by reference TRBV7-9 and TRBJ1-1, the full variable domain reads DTGVSQNPRHKITKRGQNVTFRCDPISEHNRLYWYRQTLGQGPEFLTYFQNEAQLEKSRLLSDRFSAERPKGSFSTLEIQRTEQGDSAMYLCASSFFGGTEAFFGQGTRLTVV.

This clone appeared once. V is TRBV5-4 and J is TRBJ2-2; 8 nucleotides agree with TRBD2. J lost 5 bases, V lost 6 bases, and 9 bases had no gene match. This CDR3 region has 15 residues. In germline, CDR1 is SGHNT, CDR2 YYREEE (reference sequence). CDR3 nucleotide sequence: TGTGCCAGCACCCTTAGGTCTAGCGGGACCGGGGAGCTGTTTTTT. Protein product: CASTLRSSGTGELFF.

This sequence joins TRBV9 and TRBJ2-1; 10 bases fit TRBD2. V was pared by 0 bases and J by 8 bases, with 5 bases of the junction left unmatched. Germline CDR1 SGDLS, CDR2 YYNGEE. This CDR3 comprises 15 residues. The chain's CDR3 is CASSVDLAGVDEQFF. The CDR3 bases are TGTGCCAGCAGCGTAGACCTAGCGGGAGTCGATGAGCAGTTCTTC.

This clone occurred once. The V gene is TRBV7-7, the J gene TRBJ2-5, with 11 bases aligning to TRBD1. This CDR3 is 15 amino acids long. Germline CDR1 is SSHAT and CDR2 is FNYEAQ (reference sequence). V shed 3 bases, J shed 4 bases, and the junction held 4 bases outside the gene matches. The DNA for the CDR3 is TGTGCCAGCAGCTTGGGACAGGGGGTCCTAGAGACCCAGTACTTC. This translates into CASSLGQGVLETQYF.

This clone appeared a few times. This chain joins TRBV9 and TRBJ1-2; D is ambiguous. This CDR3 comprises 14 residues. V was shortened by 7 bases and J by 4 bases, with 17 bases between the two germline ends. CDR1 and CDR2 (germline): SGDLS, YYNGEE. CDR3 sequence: CASQRELYPYGYTF. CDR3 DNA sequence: TGTGCCAGCCAAAGAGAGCTATATCCCTATGGCTACACCTTC. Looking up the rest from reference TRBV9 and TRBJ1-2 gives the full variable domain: DSGVTQTPKHLITATGQRVTLRCSPRSGDLSVYWYQQSLDQGLQFLIQYYNGEERAKGNILERFSAQQFPDLHSELNLSSLELGDSALYFCASQRELYPYGYTFGSGTRLTVV.

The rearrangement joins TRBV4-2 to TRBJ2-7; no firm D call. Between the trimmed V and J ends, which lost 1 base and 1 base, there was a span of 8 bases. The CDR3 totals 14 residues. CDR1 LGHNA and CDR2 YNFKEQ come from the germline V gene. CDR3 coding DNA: TGTGCCAGCAGCCAAGCTTTGACTTCCTACGAGCAGTACTTC. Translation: CASSQALTSYEQYF.

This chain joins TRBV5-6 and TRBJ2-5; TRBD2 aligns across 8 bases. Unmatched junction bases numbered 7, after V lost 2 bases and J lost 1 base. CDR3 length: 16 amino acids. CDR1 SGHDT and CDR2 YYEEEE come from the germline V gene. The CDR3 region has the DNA TGTGCCAGCAGCTTAGTGGGGCTAGCGGGCCAAGAGACCCAGTACTTC. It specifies CASSLVGLAGQETQYF.

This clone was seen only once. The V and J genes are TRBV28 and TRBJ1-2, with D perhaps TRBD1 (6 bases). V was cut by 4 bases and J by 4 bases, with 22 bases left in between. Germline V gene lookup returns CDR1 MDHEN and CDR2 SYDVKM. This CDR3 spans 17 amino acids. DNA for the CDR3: TGTGCCAGCAGTTCCCTGGGGGCGACCCGCGGGGGCTATGGCTACACCTTC. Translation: CASSSLGATRGGYGYTF.